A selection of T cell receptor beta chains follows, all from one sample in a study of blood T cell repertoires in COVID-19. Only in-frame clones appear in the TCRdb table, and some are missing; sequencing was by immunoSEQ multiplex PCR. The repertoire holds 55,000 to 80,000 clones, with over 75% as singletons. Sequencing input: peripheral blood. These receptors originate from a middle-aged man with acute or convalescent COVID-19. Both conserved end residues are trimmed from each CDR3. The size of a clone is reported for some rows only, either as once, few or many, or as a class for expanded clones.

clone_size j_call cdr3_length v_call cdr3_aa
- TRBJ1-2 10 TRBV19 ASSTRGYGYT
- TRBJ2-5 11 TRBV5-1 ASTQEQQETQY
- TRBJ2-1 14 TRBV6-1 ASSAGAGGIYNEQF
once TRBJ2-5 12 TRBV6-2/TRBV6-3 ASSYGTGLKTQY
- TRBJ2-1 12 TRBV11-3 ASSLGLAGDEQF
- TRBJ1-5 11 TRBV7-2 ASSLEGGRPQH
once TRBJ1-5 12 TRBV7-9 ASSKEESNQPQH
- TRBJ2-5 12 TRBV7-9 ASSLVPVQETQY
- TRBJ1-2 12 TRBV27 ASTRQGSTYGYT
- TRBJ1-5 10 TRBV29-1 SVREGNQPQH
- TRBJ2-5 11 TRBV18 ASSPDRVKTQY
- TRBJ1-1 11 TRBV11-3 ASSSQGNTEAF
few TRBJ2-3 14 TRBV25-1 ASSPLGTVLTDTQY
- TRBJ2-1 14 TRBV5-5 ASIDGTSGSGNEQF
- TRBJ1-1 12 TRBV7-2 ASSLDQINTEAF
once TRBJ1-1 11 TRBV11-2 ASSLDWEGKAF
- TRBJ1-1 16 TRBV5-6 ASSFLGLTGGTNTEAF
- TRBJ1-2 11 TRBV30 AWGRDRIYGYT
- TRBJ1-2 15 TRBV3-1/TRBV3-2 ASSQDSRGQGIGGYT
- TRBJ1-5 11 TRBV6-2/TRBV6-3 ASSGGGSQPQH
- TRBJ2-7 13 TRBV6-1 ASSDPGTPSYEQY
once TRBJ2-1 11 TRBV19 AGRRLSYNEQF
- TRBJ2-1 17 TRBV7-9 ASSFPGLAGGSSYNEQF
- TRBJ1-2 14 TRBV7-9 ASSLAFSSPNYGYT
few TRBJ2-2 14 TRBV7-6 ASRRDLAANTGELF